The clone carrying this TCR beta chain was detected only a few times. Its antigen is currently unknown. The CDR3 has 16 amino acids. Trimming at V came to 4 bases and at J to 0 bases, leaving 6 bases not matched to a gene. Germline V CDR1 and CDR2: LGHNA, YSLEER. The sample is drawn from a study of T cells after yellow fever vaccination. Study outcomes and limitations: FACS-sorted repertoires might harbor abundant contaminating clonotypes from the bulk population. Detected again after the booster were most primary-vaccination clones, at roughly 95% CD4 and 70% to 90% CD8. Clonotype sharing between CD4 and CD8 compartments was small.

It was through 5'RACE template switching that TCR cDNA was made, with a universal primer site and UMIs added. TCRdb independently ran MiXCR on the 5' RACE reads; one entry per CDR3 protein. Among around 590,000 distinct CDR3 sequences listed, 9% to 15% were seen once. This clonotype was sampled from a young man who received the YFV17D yellow fever vaccine. The sample consisted of PBMCs, taken on the day of the yellow fever booster vaccination. This chain connects TRBV4-3 to TRBJ2-1, with 7 bases that match TRBD1. CDR3 in amino acids: CASSRWTGRSYNEQFF. The CDR3 DNA reads as TGCGCCAGCAGCCGCTGGACAGGCCGCTCCTACAATGAGCAGTTCTTC.